Each of the 19 T cell receptor beta chains below was sequenced from the same sample in a study of blood T cell repertoires in COVID-19. Libraries were prepared by immunoSEQ multiplex PCR; TCRdb keeps only in-frame clonotypes and omits some of them. The profile shows about 34,000 clones, roughly 80% of them singletons. Sequencing was carried out using peripheral blood. The receptors stem from an elderly man with active or convalescent COVID-19.

The chain combines TRBV28 with TRBJ1-5; D might be TRBD1 (5 bases). Per the germline V gene, CDR1 is MDHEN and CDR2 is SYDVKM. V gave up 2 bases and J gave up 4 bases, with 6 bases separating them. There are 13 residues in the CDR3. CDR3 protein: CASSLQGNQPQHF. DNA of the CDR3: TGTGCCAGCAGTTTACAGGGTAATCAGCCCCAGCATTTT. Together with reference TRBV28 and TRBJ1-5, the CDR3 gives the full variable domain: DVKVTQSSRYLVKRTGEKVFLECVQDMDHENMFWYRQDPGLGLRLIYFSYDVKMKEKGDIPEGYSVSREKKERFSLILESASTNQTSMYLCASSLQGNQPQHFGDGTRLSIL.

The rearrangement joins TRBV6-1 to TRBJ2-3; 11 bases are a match to TRBD1. After removal of 4 bases from V and 4 bases from J, the junction contained 7 bases not matched to a gene. The CDR3 loop spans 16 amino acids. Per germline, CDR1 MNHNS and CDR2 SASEGT. The CDR3 protein is CASSGFPGQGADTQYF. The CDR3 bases are TGTGCCAGCAGTGGATTTCCGGGACAGGGGGCAGATACGCAGTATTTT.

The J gene is TRBJ2-1, the V gene TRBV5-6, with 9 bases matching TRBD1. This CDR3 spans 16 amino acids. Looked up from germline, CDR1 is SGHDT and CDR2 is YYEEEE. V was clipped by 3 bases and J by 7 bases; unmatched bases: 11. The DNA of the CDR3 is TGTGCCAGCAGCTGGAGCCCCGGGACAGGGACGAATGAGCAGTTCTTC. Translated, it gives CASSWSPGTGTNEQFF.

The J gene is TRBJ2-7, the V gene TRBV20-1, with 12 bases fitting TRBD2. The CDR3 runs to 18 residues. Germline V gene lookup returns CDR1 DFQATT and CDR2 SNEGSKA (reference sequence). V was pared by 3 bases and J by 6 bases, with 18 bases of the junction left unmatched. The CDR3 spells CSASRIPKGLAGKGEQYF. Here the CDR3 DNA reads TGCAGTGCTAGTAGAATTCCTAAAGGACTAGCGGGAAAGGGCGAGCAGTACTTC.

The rearrangement links TRBV29-1 to TRBJ1-3, with 7 bases that match TRBD1. J was trimmed by 0 bases and V by 4 bases; bases with no gene match: 9. Germline V gives CDR1 SQVTM, CDR2 ANQGSEA. The CDR3 is 16 amino acids. CDR3 DNA: TGCAGCGTTGTAGGCCACAGGGGAAACTCTGGAAACACCATATATTTT. Amino acids: CSVVGHRGNSGNTIYF.

The chain recombines TRBV2 with TRBJ1-6, with D tentatively TRBD1 (6 bases). V was shortened by 6 bases and J by 5 bases, with 8 bases between the two germline ends. CDR1 SNHLY and CDR2 FYNNEI come from the germline V gene. The CDR3 extends over 13 amino acids. CDR3 sequence: CASRGTNNSPLHF. CDR3 bases: TGTGCCAGCAGGGGGACAAATAATTCACCCCTCCACTTT.

There are a few counts of this clone. This rearrangement joins TRBV28 to TRBJ2-1; 10 bases map to TRBD2. Looked up from germline, CDR1 is MDHEN and CDR2 is SYDVKM. The junction had 9 bases not matched to a gene; V was cut back by 6 bases and J by 7 bases. The CDR3 is made up of 15 amino acids. In nucleotides, the CDR3 is TGTGCCAGCAGCTCAAGCGGGAGGGTTAGTAATGAGCAGTTCTTC. This codes for CASSSSGRVSNEQFF.

Worth noting for this clone: One end of the junction is discordant with germline, which a read error may explain. The chain couples TRBV5-8 to TRBJ2-1, with TRBD1 matching 9 bases. Per the germline V gene, CDR1 is SGHTS and CDR2 is YDEGEE. The CDR3 spans 19 residues. The CDR3 reads CASSLEDRDRDYVYSEQFF. The CDR3 bases are TGTGCCAGCAGCTTAGAGGACCGGGACAGGGACTATGTTTACAGTGAGCAGTTCTTC. Using reference TRBV5-8 and TRBJ2-1 for the parts outside the CDR3, the full variable domain is EAGVTQSPTHLIKTRGQQATLRCSPISGHTSVYWYQQALGLGLQFLLWYDEGEERNRGNFPPRFSGRQFPNYSSELNVNALELEDSALYLCASSLEDRDRDYVYSEQFFGPGTRLTVL.

CDR3 nucleotide sequence: TGTGCCAGTAGTATAGATCGGGCAGGGGGCTCCTACGAGCAGTACTTC. Amino acid sequence: CASSIDRAGGSYEQYF. V and J are TRBV19 and TRBJ2-7, with TRBD1 identical over 7 bases. The CDR3 is made up of 16 amino acids. The trim removed 0 bases at V and 0 bases at J, leaving 5 bases unmatched. Germline assignment: CDR1 LNHDA and CDR2 SQIVND (reference sequence).

The chain employs TRBV5-1 and TRBJ2-2; 7 bases line up with TRBD1. V dropped 4 bases and J dropped 7; count of bases not matched to a gene: 7. The CDR3 extends over 14 amino acids. Germline V lookup: CDR1 SGHRS, CDR2 YFSETQ. CDR3 DNA: TGCGCCAGCAGCCCACAGGGGTTTGGCGGGGAGCTGTTTTTT. Translation gives CASSPQGFGGELFF.

This chain connects TRBV28 to TRBJ2-1; a weak D match, TRBD1 (5 bases). The V gene lost 8 bases and the J gene lost 2 bases, with 19 bases spanning the gap. Germline V gives CDR1 MDHEN, CDR2 SYDVKM. The CDR3 length is 16 residues. Here the CDR3 reads CASVGPAGLPYNEQFF. Written as DNA, the CDR3 is TGTGCCAGCGTAGGGCCGGCAGGGCTCCCCTACAATGAGCAGTTCTTC.

This rearrangement joins TRBV5-1 to TRBJ2-5; TRBD1 is a possible D gene (6 bases). Germline V gives CDR1 SGHRS, CDR2 YFSETQ. The CDR3 loop spans 14 amino acids. Between the trimmed V and J ends, which lost 4 bases and 1 base, there was a span of 11 bases. In DNA, the CDR3 is TGCGCCAGCAGCCCAGGGACACTCCAAGAGACCCAGTACTTC. Its protein product is CASSPGTLQETQYF.

The table lists this clone with a few counts. The rearrangement links TRBV15 to TRBJ2-5, with D possibly TRBD1 on 5 matching bases. Trimming removed 1 base from V and 1 base from J, with 10 bases in between. The germline V gene encodes CDR1 LNHNV and CDR2 YYDKDF (reference sequence). CDR3 size: 15 residues. Here the CDR3 reads CATSRVPRGQETQYF. The CDR3 coding sequence is TGTGCCACCAGCAGAGTCCCTAGGGGCCAAGAGACCCAGTACTTC.

This chain joins TRBV11-2 and TRBJ2-3; 10 bases are shared with TRBD2. Germline CDR1 and CDR2: SGHAT and FQNNGV. The junction had 12 bases not matched to a gene; V was cut back by 6 bases and J by 0 bases. This CDR3 is built from 18 residues. DNA for the CDR3: TGTGCCAGCAGTAAGCGTCTAGCGGGAGAGCCGAGCACAGATACGCAGTATTTT. Translating gives CASSKRLAGEPSTDTQYF.

CDR3 nucleotides: TGTGCCACCACAGGAGGGACAGGGACCTACAATGAGCAGTTCTTC. Its translation: CATTGGTGTYNEQFF. This chain connects TRBV24-1 to TRBJ2-1, with TRBD1 matching 9 bases. J gave up 2 bases and V 8 bases, and 6 bases lay outside the gene matches. In germline, CDR1 is KGHDR, CDR2 SFDVKD. The CDR3 spans 15 residues.

The rearrangement uses TRBV19 and TRBJ2-7, with a possible D match to TRBD1 (6 bases). The length of the CDR3 is 15 residues. Per germline, CDR1 LNHDA and CDR2 SQIVND (reference sequence). The ends were cut back, 5 bases at V and 3 bases at J, with 17 bases in the middle. For the CDR3, the DNA is TGTGCCAGTAGTCCGGTCTTGACAGGAAACTACGAGCAGTACTTC. Amino acids: CASSPVLTGNYEQYF.

The chain employs TRBV27 and TRBJ1-2; TRBD1 might be the D (6 bases). This CDR3 is 16 amino acids long. CDR1 and CDR2 from the germline V gene are MNHEY and SMNVEV (reference sequence). Between the trimmed V and J ends, which lost 6 bases and 3 bases, there was a span of 20 bases. The CDR3 loop is CASSKRPVAGDYGYTF. CDR3 coding DNA: TGTGCCAGCAGCAAAAGGCCAGTCGCAGGGGACTATGGCTACACCTTC.

In this sample, this clone turned up a few times. CDR3 amino acids: CASSLTGIPLNTEAFF. The CDR3 DNA is TGTGCCAGCAGTTTGACAGGGATACCGTTGAACACTGAAGCTTTCTTT. The chain is built from TRBV27 and TRBJ1-1, with TRBD1 matching 7 bases. The CDR3 runs to 16 residues. Per the germline V gene, CDR1 is MNHEY and CDR2 is SMNVEV (reference sequence). The ends lost 3 bases at V and 0 bases at J; junction bases unmatched: 7.

The rearrangement uses TRBV25-1 and TRBJ1-4; D call uncertain. Germline CDR1 is MGHDK and CDR2 is SYGVNS. The CDR3 runs 10 residues. Trimming took off 4 bases at V and 11 bases at J, with 5 bases between the two ends. In nucleotides, the CDR3 is TGTGCCAGCAGTGGGCCTAAACTGTTTTTT. Its translation: CASSGPKLFF.